This entry features one T cell receptor (beta chain) sequence. Its target is not known. This specimen belongs to a study of response to subunit inactivated influenza vaccine. TCRdb re-analysed the RT-PCR reads in MiXCR, keeping a single row per CDR3 protein. This sample yields hundreds of thousands of distinct CDR3 sequences, of which 15% to 20% are seen a single time; 3% to 3.5% belongs to the top ten. The study, taken as a whole, reports: Seasonal influenza vaccination, on each occasion, was suggested by the authors to recruit few new T cells.

The clonotype was recovered from a man between 50 and 75 years old who received an inactivated influenza vaccine. The sample was CD4+ T cells sorted from PBMCs, taken less than 30 months after vaccination.

CDR3 DNA sequence: TGTGCCACCAGTGATCCCGGACCCTCCCAAGAGACCCAGTACTTC. It codes for CATSDPGPSQETQYF. This rearrangement joins TRBV24-1 to TRBJ2-5; D is ambiguous. Trimming took 3 bases from V and 1 from J, leaving 11 bases between them. Germline V gene lookup returns CDR1 KGHDR and CDR2 SFDVKD. This CDR3 is built from 15 residues.